The 2 T cell receptor beta chains listed next were all sequenced from one sample in a study of follicular helper T cells after annual influenza vaccination. Time point meaning: 2015-2016 season, 7 days after influenza vaccination. Assay: immunoSEQ multiplex PCR; the TCRdb copy retains only in-frame clones and omits some. The sample has thousands of clones, 83% seen once; the top ten hold approximately 1.1%. Sequencing used CXCR5+ CD38- circulating T follicular helper cells from blood, obtained 7 days after influenza vaccination. Sample subset: circulating Tfh, non-naive CD4+CXCR5+PD-1+ (ICOS+CD38+ or ICOS-CD38-). These receptor sequences come from an adult who received the influenza vaccine.

The chain uses TRBV11-3 and TRBJ1-2, with D possibly being TRBD1 (6 bases). The CDR3 covers 12 residues. Germline V gene lookup returns CDR1 SGHNT and CDR2 YENEEA. Trimming removed 4 bases at V and 8 bases at J, with 11 bases between. The CDR3 region has the DNA TGTGCCAGCAGCTGGCGGGACATGGGCTACACCTTC. Its protein product is CASSWRDMGYTF. Drawing the rest from reference TRBV11-3 and TRBJ1-2, the complete variable domain is EAGVVQSPRYKIIEKKQPVAFWCNPISGHNTLYWYLQNLGQGPELLIRYENEEAVDDSQLPKDRFSAERLKGVDSTLKIQPAELGDSAVYLCASSWRDMGYTFGSGTRLTVV.

The chain has TRBV11-1 and TRBJ1-1, with D unclear. Deletions cut 5 bases from V and 2 bases from J, with 12 bases between. Germline V gene sequence: CDR1 SGHAT, CDR2 FQDESV (reference sequence). This CDR3 contains 14 residues. The CDR3 DNA reads TGTGCCAGCAGCGTCGGGTTGGGTAACACTGAAGCTTTCTTT. It encodes CASSVGLGNTEAFF.